This is a list of T cell receptor beta chains from one sample in a study of cytomegalovirus exposure and HLA in healthy donors. Sequenced by immunoSEQ multiplex PCR; TCRdb stores in-frame clones only, minus some. This sample has more than 95,000 clones; about 96% occur once, and the top ten carry about 1.8%. The sample comprised PBMCs. The receptors stem from a man between 18 and 35 years old in good health and CMV-seronegative. Both conserved end residues are part of each CDR3. D genes are given only for firm matches. Some rows mark clone size as missing; the rest say once, few, many or name a class of expanded clone.

clone_size | d_call | j_call | v_call | cdr3_nt | cdr3_aa
- | TRBD2 | TRBJ2-7 | TRBV9 | TGTGCCAGCAGCGTAAGCGGGGGCTCGTACGAGCAGTACTTC | CASSVSGGSYEQYF
- | TRBD2 | TRBJ2-7 | TRBV6-5 | TGTGCCAGCAGTTACTCGACTAGCGGGAGGGTCTACGAGCAGTACTTC | CASSYSTSGRVYEQYF
- | - | TRBJ2-1 | TRBV7-9 | TGTGCCAGCAGCACCCGACATGGCAATGAGCAGTTCTTC | CASSTRHGNEQFF
- | TRBD1 | TRBJ1-2 | TRBV5-1 | TGCGCCAGCAGAGCCACAGGGGATAGCTATGGCTACACCTTC | CASRATGDSYGYTF
- | - | TRBJ2-4 | TRBV14 | TGTGCCAGCAGCCATTCCCGGGGAAAGTTGGCCAAAAACATTCAGTACTTC | CASSHSRGKLAKNIQYF
- | - | TRBJ1-2 | TRBV11-2 | TGTGCCAGCAGTTTTCCTTTTTATGGCTACACCTTC | CASSFPFYGYTF
- | - | TRBJ1-2 | TRBV27 | TGTGCCAGCAGTTTAATCCAGGGCTCATATGGCTACACCTTC | CASSLIQGSYGYTF
- | TRBD2 | TRBJ2-3 | TRBV9 | TGTGCCAGCAGCGCGGGGGACTACTCAGATACGCAGTATTTT | CASSAGDYSDTQYF
- | - | TRBJ2-1 | TRBV29-1 | TGCAGCGTTAGGACTGATTACAATGAGCAGTTCTTC | CSVRTDYNEQFF
- | - | TRBJ1-5 | TRBV6-6 | TGTGCCAGCGCCTATAGCAATCAGCCCCAGCATTTT | CASAYSNQPQHF
once | - | TRBJ2-7 | TRBV7-2 | TGTGCCAGCAGTCAAGGGACAAGAACCTACGAGCAGTACTTC | CASSQGTRTYEQYF
- | - | TRBJ1-1 | TRBV7-9 | TGTGCCAGCAGCTTTTTGGGCGGGTTCTCATCTGAAGCTTTCTTT | CASSFLGGFSSEAFF
- | TRBD2 | TRBJ2-1 | TRBV14 | TGTGCCAGCAGCTTACCGGGACTAGCGGGTGGTAATGAGCAGTTCTTC | CASSLPGLAGGNEQFF
- | - | TRBJ2-2 | TRBV7-3 | TGTGCCAGCAGTTCATATTTGGGGACTCCGAACACCGGGGAGCTGTTTTTT | CASSSYLGTPNTGELFF
- | TRBD2 | TRBJ2-7 | TRBV29-1 | TGCAGCGCCCTCGTTAGCGGGAGGTTCTCCTACGAGCAGTACTTC | CSALVSGRFSYEQYF
- | TRBD1 | TRBJ1-3 | TRBV18 | TGTGCCAGCTCACCACTGGACAGGGGCGGAGGAAACACCATATATTTT | CASSPLDRGGGNTIYF
- | TRBD1 | TRBJ1-1 | TRBV5-1 | TGCGCCAGCAGCTTGGCCGGCGGTGCAGGGGGCGCACCTTTCTTT | CASSLAGGAGGAPFF
once | TRBD2 | TRBJ2-1 | TRBV14 | TGTGCCAGCAACATAGTGGGCGGGAGGGAACTCGATGAGCAGTTCTTC | CASNIVGGRELDEQFF
- | TRBD1 | TRBJ1-5 | TRBV19 | TGTGCCAGTAGTATCTCGACAGGGGATAGCAATCAGCCCCAGCATTTT | CASSISTGDSNQPQHF
- | TRBD1 | TRBJ1-2 | TRBV6-5 | TGTGCCAGCAGTTGGGGACAGGTCTATGGCTACACCTTC | CASSWGQVYGYTF
- | - | TRBJ2-1 | TRBV7-6 | TGTGCCAGCAGCTTAGCGTGGCGGGGATCTAGTCCCTACAATGAGCAGTTCTTC | CASSLAWRGSSPYNEQFF
- | - | TRBJ2-7 | TRBV6-5 | TGTGCCAGCAGAGGTGAACAGCCACCCTACGAGCAGTACTTC | CASRGEQPPYEQYF
once | - | TRBJ2-5 | TRBV9 | TGTGCCAGCAGCGTAGAGGGCAGGGAAGAGACCCAGTACTTC | CASSVEGREETQYF
- | TRBD1 | TRBJ1-2 | TRBV18 | TGTGCCAGCTCACCGGCCGGGACAGGGGGCCATGGCTACACCTTC | CASSPAGTGGHGYTF
- | TRBD1 | TRBJ1-5 | TRBV7-8 | TGTGCCAGCAGCCGTCGGGACAGGGGAGACAATCAGCCCCAGCATTTT | CASSRRDRGDNQPQHF
- | - | TRBJ1-4 | TRBV6-5 | TGTGCCAGCAGTCCCGGGGGGAGAACTAATGAAAAACTGTTTTTT | CASSPGGRTNEKLFF
once | - | TRBJ2-7 | TRBV11-3 | TGTGCCAGCAGCGGGCTTTCCTACGAGCAGTACTTC | CASSGLSYEQYF
- | - | TRBJ2-5 | TRBV7-3 | TGTGCCAGCAGCGCCGGTACAGAGTGGGCCCAGTACTTC | CASSAGTEWAQYF
- | TRBD2 | TRBJ2-3 | TRBV5-1 | TGCGCCAGCAGCTTGGCCGGACTAGCGGGCACAGATACGCAGTATTTT | CASSLAGLAGTDTQYF
- | - | TRBJ1-2 | TRBV7-2 | TGTGCCAGCACCCCCAGGGGCGGCGGCTACACCTTC | CASTPRGGGYTF
- | TRBD1 | TRBJ2-2 | TRBV28 | TGTGCCAGCAGTTTAAGTAGGACAGGGGCCACCGGGGAGCTGTTTTTT | CASSLSRTGATGELFF
- | - | TRBJ1-4 | TRBV4-3 | TGCGCCAGCAGCCAAGATGAGAGGAACCTCAAACTGTTTTTT | CASSQDERNLKLFF
- | - | TRBJ2-2 | TRBV12-2 | TGTGCAAGTCGCTTAGAGAAAGGACAGAACACCGGGGAGCTGTTTTTT | CASRLEKGQNTGELFF
- | TRBD1 | TRBJ2-7 | TRBV29-1 | TGCAGCGCCGGACAGGCCTACGAGCAGTACTTC | CSAGQAYEQYF
- | TRBD1 | TRBJ1-1 | TRBV5-6 | TGTGCCAGCAGCTTTCCGGGACAGGGGGACACTGAAGCTTTCTTT | CASSFPGQGDTEAFF
- | - | TRBJ2-6 | TRBV28 | TGTGCCAGCAGTTCGACCCAGGGCGCGGCTGGGGCCAACGTCCTGACTTTC | CASSSTQGAAGANVLTF
- | TRBD2 | TRBJ2-1 | TRBV9 | TGTGCCAGCAGCGTAGGAGCTAGCGGAGCCTACAATGAGCAGTTCTTC | CASSVGASGAYNEQFF
once | TRBD1 | TRBJ2-2 | TRBV5-4 | TGTGCCAGCAGCCGGACAGGGGACACCGGGGAGCTGTTTTTT | CASSRTGDTGELFF
- | TRBD2 | TRBJ2-7 | TRBV7-9 | TGTGCCAGCAGCTTAAGCGGGGGGGGAGGCTACGAGCAGTACTTC | CASSLSGGGGYEQYF
- | - | TRBJ2-7 | TRBV28 | TGTGCCAGCAGTTTGTCCTCCGGGCGGCCCTCCGGGTCGGTGGGACTTAGCTCCTACGAGCAGTACTTC | CASSLSSGRPSGSVGLSSYEQYF
- | TRBD2 | TRBJ2-5 | TRBV25-1 | TGTGCCAGCAGTAGCGGGGTGGGAGAGACCCAGTACTTC | CASSSGVGETQYF
once | TRBD1 | TRBJ2-7 | TRBV14 | TGTGCCAGCAGCCGACAGGGGCCCCTCTCCTACGAGCAGTACTTC | CASSRQGPLSYEQYF
- | - | TRBJ2-1 | TRBV15 | TGTGCCACCAGCAGAGATGATGACTCCTCCCCGAACAATGAGCAGTTCTTC | CATSRDDDSSPNNEQFF
- | - | TRBJ2-7 | TRBV7-9 | TGTGCCAGCAGCTTAGCGGTACTCGATGGAGACGAGCAGTACTTC | CASSLAVLDGDEQYF
- | - | TRBJ2-2 | TRBV9 | TGTGCCAGCAGCGTTAGCTACACCGGGGAGCTGTTTTTT | CASSVSYTGELFF
once | - | TRBJ2-3 | TRBV6-1 | TGTGCCAGCAGTGAAGCGCTAGGGGCAGGGAGGCCAGATACGCAGTATTTT | CASSEALGAGRPDTQYF
- | - | TRBJ2-5 | TRBV28 | TGTGCCAGCAGGGGCGAGCGGAGGAGTCCCCAGTACTTC | CASRGERRSPQYF
few | - | TRBJ2-5 | TRBV7-3 | TGTGCCAGCAGCTTAGGGCAGGGGCGACAAGAGACCCAGTACTTC | CASSLGQGRQETQYF
- | TRBD1 | TRBJ2-7 | TRBV4-1 | TGCGCCAGCAGCCAAGAAGACAGGGACAACTACGAGCAGTACTTC | CASSQEDRDNYEQYF
- | - | TRBJ2-1 | TRBV4-3 | TGCGCCAGCAGCCAATTACTTCGCAATGAGCAGTTCTTC | CASSQLLRNEQFF
- | TRBD2 | TRBJ2-2 | TRBV4-2 | TGTGCCAGCAGCCAAGTAGGACTAGCGGGAGGGGACACCGGGGAGCTGTTTTTT | CASSQVGLAGGDTGELFF
once | - | TRBJ1-1 | TRBV5-6 | TGTGCCAGCTGCTTTACAGGAAGCACTGAAGCTTTCTTT | CASCFTGSTEAFF
- | TRBD1 | TRBJ2-7 | TRBV18 | TGTGCCAGCTCACGACAGGGCTCTCCCTACGAGCAGTACTTC | CASSRQGSPYEQYF
- | TRBD1 | TRBJ2-2 | TRBV9 | TGTGCCAGCAGCGTCGACAGGGGGAAAGGCGGGGAGCTGTTTTTT | CASSVDRGKGGELFF
once | - | TRBJ1-5 | TRBV10-3 | TGTGCCATCAGTGAGTCTCCAAATCAGCCCCAGCATTTT | CAISESPNQPQHF